This T cell receptor beta chain originates from a study of shared clonotypes between healthy human individuals. As for this clone: The target antigen is unknown.

General observations from the study: Sampling covered blood only; tissue repertoires likely differ. Clonotypes which were not shared had lower generation probabilities than clonotypes that all four donors shared. Clonotype sharing across a few donors was observed for roughly 5% of naive CD4 clonotypes.

Sequenced by immunoSEQ multiplex PCR; TCRdb stores in-frame clones only, minus some. The table has 2 million to 3 million clones, around nine tenths seen once; the top ten hold about 0.13%. The receptor comes from a young man in good health. Sample: naive CD4+ T cells sorted from blood. Stated subset: CD45RA+ positively selected.

CDR3 residues: CASRPDRMRNTEAFF. CDR3 DNA sequence: TGTGCCAGCAGACCCGACAGGATGCGGAACACTGAAGCTTTCTTT. The chain has TRBV6-6 and TRBJ1-1; the D gene is possibly TRBD1 (6 bases). The ends were cut back, 6 bases at V and 1 base at J, with 15 bases in the middle. The length of the CDR3 is 15 residues. Germline CDR1 MNHNY, CDR2 SVGAGI (reference sequence).